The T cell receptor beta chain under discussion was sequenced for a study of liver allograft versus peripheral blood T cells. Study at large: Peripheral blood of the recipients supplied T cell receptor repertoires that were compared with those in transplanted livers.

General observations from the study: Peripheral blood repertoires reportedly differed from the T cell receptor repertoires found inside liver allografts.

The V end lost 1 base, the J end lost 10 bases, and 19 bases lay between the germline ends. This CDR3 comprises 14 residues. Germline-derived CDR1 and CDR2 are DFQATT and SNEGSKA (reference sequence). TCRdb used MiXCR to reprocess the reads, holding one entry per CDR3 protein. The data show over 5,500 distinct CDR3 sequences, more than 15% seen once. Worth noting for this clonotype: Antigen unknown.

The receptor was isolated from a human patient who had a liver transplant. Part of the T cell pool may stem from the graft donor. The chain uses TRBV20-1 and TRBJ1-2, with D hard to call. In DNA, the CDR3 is TGCAGTGCTAGAGGCCAAGGAGGGTGGGAAGACTACACCTTC. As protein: CSARGQGGWEDYTF.